One T cell receptor (beta chain) is described in this entry. This sample is drawn from a study of blood T cell repertoires in COVID-19. Study-wide background: Donors in the United States, Italy and Spain gave samples during acute or convalescent COVID-19. PBMCs, B-cell-depleted T cells, or T cells provided the cDNA or gDNA that made up the material.

The germline V gene has CDR1 MNHEY and CDR2 SVGAGI. The CDR3 sequence is 13 residues long. In the original workflow: Quantification of nucleated cells was approximated via reference gene primer amplification. Libraries were prepared by immunoSEQ multiplex PCR; TCRdb keeps only in-frame clonotypes and omits some of them. D and trimming come from the DNA, and the V and J calls and clone size come from that table. The top ten hold roughly 6% of the sample, which has some 300,000 clones, around 89% seen once. A Seattle source enrolled patients during active infection and followed them longitudinally. The chain combines TRBV6-5 with TRBJ2-7; the D gene is possibly TRBD2 (5 bases). What was sequenced was peripheral blood. The sequence derives from a woman in her fifties or sixties with COVID-19, enrolled during active disease. Written as DNA, the CDR3 is TGTGCTTACCGGGTTAAGGGAGCTGGCGAGCAGTACTTC. It translates to CAYRVKGAGEQYF.